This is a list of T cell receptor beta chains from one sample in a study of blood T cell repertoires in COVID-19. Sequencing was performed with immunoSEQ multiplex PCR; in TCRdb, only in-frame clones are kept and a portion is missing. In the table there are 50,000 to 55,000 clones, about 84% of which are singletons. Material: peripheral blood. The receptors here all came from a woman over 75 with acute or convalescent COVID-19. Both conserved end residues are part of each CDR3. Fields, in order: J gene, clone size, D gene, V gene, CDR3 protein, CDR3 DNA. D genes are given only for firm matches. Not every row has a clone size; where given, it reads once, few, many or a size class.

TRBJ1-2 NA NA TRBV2 CASSEDREVGYTF TGTGCCAGCAGTGAAGACAGGGAAGTTGGCTACACCTTC
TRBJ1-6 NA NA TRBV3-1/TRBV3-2 CASSQNGRPDSPLHF TGTGCCAGCAGCCAAAATGGCAGGCCGGATTCACCCCTCCACTTT
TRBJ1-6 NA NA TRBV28 CASSLSIPGGPPGGSPLHF TGTGCCAGCAGTTTATCGATTCCGGGCGGGCCCCCGGGAGGTTCACCCCTCCACTTT
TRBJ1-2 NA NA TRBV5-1 CASSPGVGAGRGYTF TGCGCCAGCAGCCCGGGGGTAGGGGCTGGTCGTGGCTACACCTTC
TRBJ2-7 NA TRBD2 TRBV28 CASSFSGARSEQYF TGTGCCAGCAGTTTTAGCGGGGCGCGGTCCGAGCAGTACTTC
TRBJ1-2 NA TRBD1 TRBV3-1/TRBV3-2 CASSLGTGNSIYGYTF TGTGCCAGCAGCCTTGGGACAGGGAATTCTATCTATGGCTACACCTTC
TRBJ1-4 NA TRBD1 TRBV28 CASRRQGFDEKLFF TGTGCCAGCAGGCGACAGGGGTTCGATGAAAAACTGTTTTTT
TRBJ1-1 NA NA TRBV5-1 CASSFQAFNTEAFF TGCGCCAGCAGCTTCCAGGCCTTTAACACTGAAGCTTTCTTT
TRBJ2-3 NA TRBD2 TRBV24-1 CATSNHAGGQYF TGTGCCACCAGTAATCACGCGGGGGGCCAGTATTTT
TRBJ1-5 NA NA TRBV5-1 CASSLGRGEPQHF TGCGCCAGCAGCTTAGGCAGGGGAGAGCCCCAGCATTTT
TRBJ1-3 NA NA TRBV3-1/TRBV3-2 CASSLEDRNTIYF TGTGCCAGCAGCCTAGAGGACAGAAACACCATATATTTT
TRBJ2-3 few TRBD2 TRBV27 CASSLGPLRARREADTQYF TGTGCCAGCAGTTTAGGCCCCCTCCGGGCGAGACGGGAGGCAGATACGCAGTATTTT
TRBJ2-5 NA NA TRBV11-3 CASSLAPAGGAETQYF TGTGCCAGCAGCTTAGCCCCGGCCGGGGGAGCGGAGACCCAGTACTTC
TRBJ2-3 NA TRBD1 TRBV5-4 CASSPTGGTDTQYF TGTGCCAGCAGCCCGACAGGGGGCACAGATACGCAGTATTTT
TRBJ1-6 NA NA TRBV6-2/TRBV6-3 CASSLPTDRGNSPLHF TGTGCCAGCAGCCTACCGACGGATCGCGGAAATTCACCCCTCCACTTT
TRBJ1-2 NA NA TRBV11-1 CASSSEGYGYTF TGTGCCAGCAGCTCCGAGGGTTATGGCTACACCTTC
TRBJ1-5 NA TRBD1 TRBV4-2 CASSQDMDRANNQPQHF TGTGCCAGCAGCCAAGATATGGACAGGGCGAACAATCAGCCCCAGCATTTT
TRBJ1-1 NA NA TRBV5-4 CASSLEWGVSRGNTEAFF TGTGCCAGCAGCTTGGAATGGGGGGTCAGCCGGGGAAACACTGAAGCTTTCTTT
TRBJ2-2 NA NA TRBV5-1 CASSPGWTANTGELFF TGCGCCAGCAGCCCAGGCTGGACAGCGAACACCGGGGAGCTGTTTTTT
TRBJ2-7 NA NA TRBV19 CASRERLTSEQYF TGTGCCAGTAGGGAGCGCTTGACCAGCGAGCAGTACTTC
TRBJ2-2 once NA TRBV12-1 CASSPIPVTEEELGELFF TGTGCCAGCAGCCCAATTCCGGTGACAGAGGAAGAGCTCGGGGAGCTGTTTTTT
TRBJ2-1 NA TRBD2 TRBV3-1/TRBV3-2 CASSQGGRYPNEQFF TGTGCCAGCAGCCAAGGCGGGAGGTATCCCAATGAGCAGTTCTTC
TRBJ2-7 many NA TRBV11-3 CASSSRTRTYEQYF TGTGCCAGCAGCTCGAGGACACGTACCTACGAGCAGTACTTC
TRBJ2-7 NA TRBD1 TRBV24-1 CATWRSQGACEQYF TGTGCCACCTGGAGGTCACAGGGGGCATGCGAGCAGTACTTC
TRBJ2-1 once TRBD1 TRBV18 CASSPGTGAYNEQFF TGTGCCAGCTCACCAGGGACAGGGGCTTACAATGAGCAGTTCTTC
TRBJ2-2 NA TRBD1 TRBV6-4 CASSTDRVTGELFF TGTGCCAGCAGTACAGACAGGGTCACCGGGGAGCTGTTTTTT
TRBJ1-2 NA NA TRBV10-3 CAISPRQGEGYTF TGTGCCATCAGCCCCCGGCAGGGTGAAGGCTACACCTTC
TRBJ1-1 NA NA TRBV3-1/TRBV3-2 CASSQVNRMNTEAFF TGTGCCAGCAGCCAAGTTAACAGGATGAACACTGAAGCTTTCTTT
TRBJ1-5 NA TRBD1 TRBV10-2 CASTRGPDQPQHF TGCGCCAGCACCAGGGGGCCTGATCAGCCCCAGCATTTT
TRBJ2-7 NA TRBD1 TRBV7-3 CASSPYSGTGVHEQYF TGTGCCAGCAGCCCATACTCCGGGACAGGGGTCCACGAGCAGTACTTC